One sample yielded the 11 T cell receptor beta chains listed below, sequenced in a study of T cell responses to AZD1222 COVID-19 vaccine. TCRdb keeps only in-frame clones here, not all; method: immunoSEQ multiplex PCR. Among about 180,000 clones, around 90% were seen once, and the ten largest hold around 2.6%. The source material was peripheral blood, sampled on day 0 of AZD1222 vaccination. The receptors come from an adult in good health.

V usage is TRBV30 and J usage is TRBJ1-1; D is perhaps TRBD1 (5 bases). In germline, CDR1 is GTSNPN, CDR2 SVGIG (reference sequence). CDR3 length: 15 residues. V lost 1 base to trimming and J lost 0 bases, with 12 bases between them. The CDR3, as DNA: TGTGCCTGGAGTGGGGACGGAAAGATGAACACTGAAGCTTTCTTT. Protein product: CAWSGDGKMNTEAFF.

This clone was detected only once. The V and J genes are TRBV30 and TRBJ2-1; TRBD2 matches at 13 bases. With V trimmed by 2 bases and J by 7 bases, 5 bases remained unmatched. Germline V gives CDR1 GTSNPN, CDR2 SVGIG (reference sequence). This CDR3 is built from 15 residues. The CDR3 DNA reads TGTGCCTGGAGTCCCGGGACTAGCGGGACGAATGAGCAGTTCTTC. Translating gives CAWSPGTSGTNEQFF.

The J gene is TRBJ1-2, the V gene TRBV6-5; a possible D gene is TRBD1 (5 bases). The CDR3 length is 12 residues. V shed 2 bases and J shed 7 bases, with 8 bases lying between them. CDR1 MNHEY and CDR2 SVGAGI come from the germline V gene. CDR3 in DNA: TGTGCCAGCAGTTACGGGGACGGTGGCTACACCTTC. Protein: CASSYGDGGYTF.

The V and J genes are TRBV27 and TRBJ1-1; D is possibly TRBD1 (6 bases). Germline values: CDR1 MNHEY, CDR2 SMNVEV (reference sequence). V lost 4 bases and J lost 3, with 21 bases in between. This CDR3 region has 17 residues. The CDR3 is CASSSRRGVGGYTEAFF. The CDR3 coding sequence is TGTGCCAGCAGTTCCAGGAGGGGGGTTGGGGGGTACACTGAAGCTTTCTTT.

The genes are TRBV7-2 and TRBJ2-2; D call uncertain. This CDR3 has 15 residues. Deletions cut 3 bases from V and 3 bases from J, with 11 bases between. Germline CDR1 SGHTA, CDR2 FQGNSA. The CDR3 spells CASSFRRRDTGELFF. The CDR3 bases are TGTGCCAGCAGCTTTAGGCGAAGGGACACCGGGGAGCTGTTTTTT.

The rearrangement joins TRBV25-1 to TRBJ1-1; possibly TRBD1 for D (5 bases). CDR1 is MGHDK, CDR2 SYGVNS, per germline. CDR3 length: 14 residues. Deletions cut 4 bases from V and 1 base from J, with 10 bases between. The chain's CDR3 is CASSAGGGNTEAFF. Here the CDR3 DNA reads TGTGCCAGCAGTGCCGGGGGGGGGAACACTGAAGCTTTCTTT.

The chain has TRBV6-1 and TRBJ2-1; TRBD2 matches at 13 bases. Germline V gene sequence: CDR1 MNHNS, CDR2 SASEGT. The V segment lost 3 bases and the J segment 8 bases; nucleotides outside the gene matches: 7. The CDR3 has 16 amino acids. CDR3 coding DNA: TGTGCCAGCAGTGAGAAGACTAGCGGGAGGTTGGATGAGCAGTTCTTC. Its translation: CASSEKTSGRLDEQFF.

This sequence joins TRBV27 and TRBJ2-1, with D maybe TRBD1 (5 bases). V lost 8 bases, J lost 4 bases, and 12 bases lay in between. CDR1 is MNHEY and CDR2 is SMNVEV in the germline V gene (reference sequence). The CDR3 length is 13 residues. The CDR3: CASGQFPYNEQFF. In DNA, the CDR3 is TGTGCCAGCGGACAATTCCCTTACAATGAGCAGTTCTTC.

This clone was observed once. The chain couples TRBV2 to TRBJ1-3, with 7 bases identical to TRBD1. This CDR3 is built from 16 residues. The germline gives CDR1 SNHLY, CDR2 FYNNEI. V shed 6 bases, J shed 4 bases, and the junction held 12 bases outside the gene matches. Here the CDR3 reads CASSHGGEGAGNTIYF. CDR3 bases: TGTGCCAGCAGCCATGGGGGGGAGGGGGCCGGAAACACCATATATTTT. The full variable domain, completed using reference TRBV2 and TRBJ1-3, is EPEVTQTPSHQVTQMGQEVILRCVPISNHLYFYWYRQILGQKVEFLVSFYNNEISEKSEIFDDQFSVERPDGSNFTLKIRSTKLEDSAMYFCASSHGGEGAGNTIYFGEGSWLTVV.

The CDR3 protein is CASSFPGQGRTGELFF. The CDR3 nucleotides are TGTGCCAGCAGTTTCCCCGGACAGGGGAGAACCGGGGAGCTGTTTTTT. This chain links TRBV5-4 with TRBJ2-2; TRBD1 matches 9 bases. V dropped 5 bases and J dropped 5; count of bases not matched to a gene: 10. Germline CDR1 and CDR2: SGHNT and YYREEE (reference sequence). This CDR3 has 16 amino acids.

The chain is built from TRBV29-1 and TRBJ1-4; D not resolved. The CDR3 is made up of 13 amino acids. Per the germline V gene, CDR1 is SQVTM and CDR2 is ANQGSEA. V was pared by 4 bases and J by 5 bases, with 11 bases between. CDR3 sequence (DNA): TGCAGCGTTGCACGGGAGCTAAATGAAAAACTGTTTTTT. It yields the protein CSVARELNEKLFF. The full variable domain, rest sourced from reference TRBV29-1 and TRBJ1-4, is SAVISQKPSRDICQRGTSLTIQCQVDSQVTMMFWYRQQPGQSLTLIATANQGSEATYESGFVIDKFPISRPNLTFSTLTVSNMSPEDSSIYLCSVARELNEKLFFGSGTQLSVL.